What follows is one T cell receptor (beta chain) and its context. The data were produced by immunoSEQ multiplex PCR, yet TCRdb's version contains in-frame clones alone and is incomplete. Of 650,000 to 800,000 clones in the sample, just under 75% were seen once. Naive CD45RA+ and memory CD45RA-negative subsets were split from CD4+ cells. The sample is drawn from a study of shared clonotypes between healthy human individuals. Material for sequencing was memory CD4+ T cells sorted from blood. The subset was: CD45RA-negative fraction. This clonotype was obtained from a woman aged 30 to 39 in good health.

CDR3 DNA sequence: TGTGCCAGCAGCGGCCCCAACCCAGGGGCTGACTACAATGAGCAGTTCTTC. This codes for CASSGPNPGADYNEQFF. The J gene is TRBJ2-1, the V gene TRBV5-4; weak D call: TRBD1 (6 bases). V was pared by 4 bases and J by 3 bases, with 20 bases between. The CDR3 sequence is 17 residues long. Germline loops: CDR1 SGHNT, CDR2 YYREEE (reference sequence).